Below are 2 T cell receptor beta chains sequenced from a single sample in a study of shared clonotypes between healthy human individuals. Data came from immunoSEQ multiplex PCR; TCRdb stores just in-frame clones and leaves some out. The table shows 600,000 to 750,000 clones, with 90% occurring only once. The sample comprised memory CD8+ T cells from PBMCs. Subset described: CD45RO+ cells pooled with CCR7-negative TemRA cells. These receptors all stem from a man between 18 and 29 years old in good health. Some clones in this sample may be carry-over from other donors' samples.

V and J are TRBV9 and TRBJ2-1; 10 bases are shared with TRBD2. Germline V gene lookup returns CDR1 SGDLS and CDR2 YYNGEE. V lost 4 bases, J lost 0 bases, and 10 bases stayed unmatched. The CDR3 is 18 residues long. The DNA for the CDR3 is TGTGCCAGCAGCCCTATGGGTAGCGGGAGGAGCTCCTACAATGAGCAGTTCTTC. Translating it yields CASSPMGSGRSSYNEQFF.

The rearrangement uses TRBV4-2 and TRBJ2-5, with D unresolved. Germline assignment: CDR1 LGHNA and CDR2 YNFKEQ. Trimming removed 0 bases at V and 2 bases at J, with 10 bases between. The CDR3 totals 15 residues. The CDR3: CASSQDRLAQETQYF. The CDR3 DNA sequence: TGTGCCAGCAGCCAAGATAGGCTTGCTCAAGAGACCCAGTACTTC.